Detailed here is one T cell receptor (beta chain). Its antigen is not identified. This sample's time point: newly diagnosed GD, antithyroid drugs for less than 3 months. From RNA extracted from PBMCs, the TCR library was made. EDTA tubes collected 9 to 9.5 milliliters of peripheral blood. According to the study, TCR beta libraries were built with iRepertoire HTBI primers and CDR3-region Arm-PCR. MiXCR, applied by TCRdb to the multiplex PCR reads, yields one record per CDR3 protein. The sample records 400,000 to 450,000 distinct CDR3 sequences, 14% to 15% being singletons. V was clipped by 3 bases and J by 7 bases; unmatched bases: 3. The CDR3 totals 14 residues. The germline gives CDR1 LGHDT, CDR2 YNNKEL (reference sequence). This entry belongs to a study of regulatory T cells in long-lasting Graves disease. Study in general: Graves' patients (newly diagnosed) had been on antithyroid drugs under 3 months. Study-level findings and limits: Persistent cases favored TRBV28, TRBJ1-2 and TRBJ2-5.

The sample was also reused in another study, on T cells in Graves' hyperthyroidism and ophthalmopathy. This second report adds: First-round RT-PCR of the TCR CDR3 relied on the HTBI primer set.

Sequencing was performed on peripheral blood mononuclear cells (PBMCs), taken at new diagnosis, from a patient treated with antithyroid drugs. The sequence was collected from a woman aged 25 to 39 with Graves disease. The chain carries TRBV3-1 and TRBJ1-6; 7 bases align to TRBD1. This chain's CDR3 is CASSQGQYNSPLHF. The CDR3 nucleotides are TGTGCCAGCAGCCAGGGACAGTACAATTCACCCCTCCACTTT.